This TCR beta chain originates from a study of cytomegalovirus exposure and HLA in healthy donors. As for the study in general: Around 85 million unique TCRs from HLA-typed donors were held in an early data release.

V lost 2 bases, J lost 4 bases, and 14 bases lay in between. CDR3 length equals 15 residues. Germline V gene sequence: CDR1 PRHDT, CDR2 FYEKMQ (reference sequence). Details on this clone: Its cognate antigen is unknown.

Primers: 60 Vbeta forward and 13 Jbeta reverse. Data came from immunoSEQ multiplex PCR; TCRdb stores just in-frame clones and leaves some out. In all, the sample yields some 84,000 clones. Regarding the study as a whole: Rates of TCR association differed by HLA locus in a later analysis, with DRB1 highest and HLA-C lowest.

The J gene is TRBJ1-1, the V gene TRBV13; unclear D gene. Source material: PBMCs. The receptor was isolated from a man aged 50-60 years in good health and CMV-seronegative. The DNA for the CDR3 is TGTGCCAGCAGCTTACGGCAGGCGATGTTCACTGAAGCTTTCTTT. Protein sequence: CASSLRQAMFTEAFF.